What follows are 19 T cell receptor beta chains derived from one specimen sequenced in a study of CXCR3-negative and CXCR3-positive naive CD8 T cells. UMI-labeled TRB cDNA libraries were prepared by 5' RACE. TCRdb reanalyzed the 5' RACE reads, giving one entry per CDR3 protein sequence and no DNA. This sample's table reports approximately 6,800 distinct CDR3 sequences. Sequenced input: naive CXCR3- CD8+ T cells from blood. Indicated subset: CD45RO-CCR7+CD27+CD95- naive CD8+ T cells lacking CXCR3 (TNR3-). The receptors originated from a human donor in good health. Some clones in this sample may be carry-over from other donors' samples.

This chain uses TRBV29-1 with TRBJ2-1; the TCRdb call, TRBD1, lacks DNA for checking. There are 13 residues in the CDR3. Germline V CDR1 and CDR2: SQVTM, ANQGSEA. The CDR3 is CSVWTGLRNEQFF.

The rearrangement uses TRBV28 and TRBJ1-1. CDR1 MDHEN and CDR2 SYDVKM come from the germline V gene. The CDR3 consists of 13 residues. This CDR3 is CASSHPYDTEAFF.

The V gene is TRBV10-2, the J gene TRBJ1-1. Germline V gene sequence: CDR1 WSHSY, CDR2 SAAADI. The CDR3 has 17 residues. CDR3 sequence reads: CASSQDPLRDLDTEAFF.

Measured by frequency, this clonotype is medium-sized. This sequence joins TRBV5-1 and TRBJ2-1; TCRdb indicates TRBD1, and absent DNA this call remains unverified. The length of the CDR3 is 15 residues. Germline V gives CDR1 SGHRS, CDR2 YFSETQ. This CDR3 reads CASSPLRSENNEQFF.

This clonotype ranks as medium-sized in terms of frequency. This chain links TRBV7-9 with TRBJ1-2. The germline CDR1 and CDR2 sequences are SEHNR and FQNEAQ (reference sequence). The length of the CDR3 is 13 residues. The CDR3 protein is CASSSSGAEGYTF. The full variable domain, its missing parts supplied by reference TRBV7-9 and TRBJ1-2, is DTGVSQNPRHKITKRGQNVTFRCDPISEHNRLYWYRQTLGQGPEFLTYFQNEAQLEKSRLLSDRFSAERPKGSFSTLEIQRTEQGDSAMYLCASSSSGAEGYTFGSGTRLTVV.

Judged by frequency, this clonotype is medium-sized (0.01 to 0.1%). The CDR3 loop is CASNPQEAYNEQFF. The rearrangement uses TRBV12-3 or TRBV12-4 and TRBJ2-1. The CDR3 consists of 14 residues.

J is TRBJ2-2 and V is TRBV4-3; TCRdb's D call of TRBD2 is untestable without DNA. Per germline, CDR1 LGHNA and CDR2 YSLEER. This CDR3 region has 17 residues. The CDR3 region is CASSQDGLAGATGELFF.

This clonotype is deemed medium-sized by its frequency. This chain joins TRBV7-6 and TRBJ2-5; with no DNA, the TCRdb D assignment of TRBD2 cannot be verified. The CDR3 has 17 residues. The germline V gene encodes CDR1 SGHVS and CDR2 FNYEAQ. The CDR3: CASSETIAGGIQETQYF.

J is TRBJ2-5 and V is TRBV6-6; with no DNA, the TCRdb D assignment of TRBD2 cannot be verified. Per germline, CDR1 MNHNY and CDR2 SVGAGI (reference sequence). The CDR3 is 15 amino acids. CDR3 amino acids: CASRPPGGPEETQYF.

The chain couples TRBV2 to TRBJ2-7. Germline CDR1 and CDR2: SNHLY and FYNNEI. CDR3 length: 14 residues. This CDR3 is CASSDGGNSYEQYF.

This clonotype is called medium-sized based on its frequency. The J gene is TRBJ1-2, the V gene TRBV12-3 or TRBV12-4; lacking DNA, the TRBD1 call made by TCRdb goes unchecked. CDR3 length: 13 amino acids. CDR3 sequence: CASSLVPSDGYTF.

By frequency, this clonotype registers medium-sized. The V gene is TRBV7-6, the J gene TRBJ2-7; with no DNA, the TCRdb D assignment of TRBD2 cannot be verified. Germline V gene sequence: CDR1 SGHVS, CDR2 FNYEAQ. There are 18 residues in the CDR3. CDR3: CASSNHGTTKKGVYEQYF.

This clonotype is classed as medium-sized by frequency. The rearrangement joins TRBV29-1 to TRBJ2-1; the TCRdb D gene call, TRBD1, has no DNA to confirm it. In germline, CDR1 is SQVTM, CDR2 ANQGSEA. The CDR3 runs to 14 residues. The CDR3 sequence: CSVHGLPMHNEQFF.

This clonotype shows up as medium-sized (0.01 to 0.1%) by frequency. The CDR3 here is CASSPTRGEAYNEQFF. The chain links TRBV7-9 to TRBJ2-1; TCRdb returns TRBD1, unconfirmable since there is no DNA. The CDR3 runs 16 residues. Germline V CDR1 and CDR2: SEHNR, FQNEAQ (reference sequence). Supplemented by reference TRBV7-9 and TRBJ2-1, the full variable domain reads DTGVSQNPRHKITKRGQNVTFRCDPISEHNRLYWYRQTLGQGPEFLTYFQNEAQLEKSRLLSDRFSAERPKGSFSTLEIQRTEQGDSAMYLCASSPTRGEAYNEQFFGPGTRLTVL.

This clonotype is identified as medium-sized from frequency. The V call is TRBV20-1, the J call TRBJ2-7; the TRBD2 assignment by TCRdb is unverifiable without DNA. The length of the CDR3 is 14 residues. Germline CDR1 and CDR2: DFQATT and SNEGSKA (reference sequence). The CDR3 reads CSAPSVGVSYEQYF.

The chain carries TRBV29-1 and TRBJ2-3; TCRdb returns TRBD1, unconfirmable since there is no DNA. The CDR3 loop spans 13 amino acids. Per the germline V gene, CDR1 is SQVTM and CDR2 is ANQGSEA. CDR3 sequence: CSAQGFSTDTQYF.

Frequency places this clonotype as medium-sized. The chain combines TRBV7-2 with TRBJ2-1. Germline CDR1 reads SGHTA; CDR2 reads FQGNSA. This CDR3 is 12 amino acids long. The CDR3 reads CASSVTSNEQFF.

This clonotype registers medium-sized (0.01 to 0.1%) by frequency. The chain carries TRBV20-1 and TRBJ2-5; the D call of TRBD2 rests on TCRdb alone, since no DNA is present to check it. Germline CDR1 DFQATT, CDR2 SNEGSKA (reference sequence). The CDR3 loop spans 17 amino acids. CDR3 sequence: CSAPKWRTSGRARTQYF.

By frequency, this clonotype is medium-sized. The chain joins TRBV28 to TRBJ2-7; TCRdb's assignment of TRBD1 cannot be checked, as there is no DNA. This CDR3 has 14 amino acids. CDR1 is MDHEN and CDR2 is SYDVKM in the germline V gene. The CDR3 is CASSLVPGSYEQYF.